The 29 T cell receptor beta chains presented below share a single source sample, sequenced in a study of regulatory T cells in long-lasting Graves disease. Time point given: newly diagnosed GD, antithyroid drugs for less than 3 months. TCR sequences were obtained from RNA taken from PBMCs. Arm-PCR of CDR3 regions and iRepertoire HTBI primers were used to build TCR beta libraries. TCRdb recomputed calls from the multiplex PCR reads with MiXCR, one row per CDR3 protein. In the table there are under 400,000 distinct CDR3 sequences, about a sixth of which are singletons. The same sample was also used in a study of T cells in Graves' hyperthyroidism and ophthalmopathy.

The material was peripheral blood mononuclear cells (PBMCs), obtained at new diagnosis, from a patient treated with antithyroid drugs. The receptors come from a man in his forties or fifties with Graves disease.

V is TRBV20-1 and J is TRBJ2-1; D gene unclear. The DNA end is a closer match to TRBJ2-5, so the J assignment may be wrong. Germline loops: CDR1 DFQATT, CDR2 SNEGSKA (reference sequence). CDR3 length: 12 amino acids. Here the CDR3 reads CSASPVGETQYF. The CDR3 DNA follows: TGCAGTGCTAGTCCGGTGGGAGAGACCCAGTACTTC.

Ten or more counts support this clonotype. This chain joins TRBV7-6 and TRBJ2-5; TRBD2 matches 8 bases. CDR1 SGHVS and CDR2 FNYEAQ come from the germline V gene. This CDR3 contains 15 residues. Trimming at V came to 2 bases and at J to 4 bases, leaving 6 bases not matched to a gene. CDR3 sequence reads: CASSLNRGGRETQYF. CDR3 nucleotide sequence: TGTGCCAGCAGCTTAAACCGGGGGGGAAGAGAGACCCAGTACTTC.

The chain has TRBV4-1 and TRBJ2-7, with 7 bases fitting TRBD1. The CDR3 runs 15 residues. In germline, CDR1 is MGHRA, CDR2 YSYEKL. The ends lost 4 bases at V and 4 bases at J; junction bases unmatched: 10. CDR3 sequence: CASSRPGTAEYEQYF. Written as DNA, the CDR3 is TGCGCCAGCAGCCGGCCCGGGACAGCAGAGTACGAGCAGTACTTC.

The sample holds many counts of this clonotype. The chain couples TRBV28 to TRBJ2-3; D not resolved. The CDR3 is 14 residues long. Trimming cost V 6 bases and J 3 bases, with 13 bases left between them. Looked up from germline, CDR1 is MDHEN and CDR2 is SYDVKM. The CDR3 bases are TGTGCCAGCAGCACGCCCTCTGGGACAGATACGCAGTATTTT. Its translation: CASSTPSGTDTQYF.

There are a few counts of this clonotype. V usage is TRBV6-1 and J usage is TRBJ1-3; D call uncertain. CDR3 size: 15 residues. V was shortened by 6 bases and J by 2 bases, with 14 bases between the two germline ends. Per the germline V gene, CDR1 is MNHNS and CDR2 is SASEGT. The CDR3 bases are TGTGCCAGCAGCCTCCACGGAGGGCCTGGAAACACCATATATTTT. This encodes CASSLHGGPGNTIYF.

The chain links TRBV5-1 to TRBJ2-5; 8 nucleotides align to TRBD1. The CDR3 runs 14 residues. The germline V gene has CDR1 SGHRS and CDR2 YFSETQ. V gave up 4 bases and J gave up 3 bases; unmatched junction bases: 5. The CDR3 loop is CASSVGQGEETQYF. The CDR3 coding sequence is TGCGCCAGCAGCGTCGGACAGGGCGAAGAGACCCAGTACTTC.

This clonotype was recorded many times. The chain combines TRBV7-9 with TRBJ2-7, with 7 bases matching TRBD1. The V and J ends lost 6 bases and 2 bases, in that order; junction bases with no gene match: 10. The CDR3 extends over 15 amino acids. The V gene's germline CDR1 is SEHNR and CDR2 FQNEAQ (reference sequence). The CDR3 sequence is CASRSARDRPYEQYF. CDR3 in DNA: TGTGCCAGCAGGTCCGCCCGGGACAGACCCTACGAGCAGTACTTC.

The chain carries TRBV7-3 and TRBJ2-2; 8 bases align to TRBD2. Trimming cost V 5 bases and J 0 bases; bases outside gene matches: 5. Germline V gives CDR1 SGHTA, CDR2 FQGTGA. The length of the CDR3 is 16 residues. CDR3 in DNA: TGTGCCAGCAGCCAAGTCGGGGGGGCGAACACCGGGGAGCTGTTTTTT. It translates to CASSQVGGANTGELFF. Variable domain in full (rest from reference TRBV7-3 and TRBJ2-2): GAGVSQTPSNKVTEKGKYVELRCDPISGHTALYWYRQSLGQGPEFLIYFQGTGAADDSGLPNDRFFAVRPEGSVSTLKIQRTERGDSAVYLCASSQVGGANTGELFFGEGSRLTVL.

This clonotype was seen ten or more times. The chain uses TRBV5-1 and TRBJ2-1, with TRBD2 identical over 9 bases. The junction had 3 bases not matched to a gene; V was cut back by 0 bases and J by 5 bases. Germline V gene lookup returns CDR1 SGHRS and CDR2 YFSETQ. This CDR3 spans 15 amino acids. The CDR3 coding sequence is TGCGCCAGCAGCTTGGGGCGGGGGGGCAACAATGAGCAGTTCTTC. Translating gives CASSLGRGGNNEQFF. The variable domain in full, with the rest retrieved from reference TRBV5-1 and TRBJ2-1, is KAGVTQTPRYLIKTRGQQVTLSCSPISGHRSVSWYQQTPGQGLQFLFEYFSETQRNKGNFPGRFSGRQFSNSRSEMNVSTLELGDSALYLCASSLGRGGNNEQFFGPGTRLTVL.

The rearrangement uses TRBV19 and TRBJ2-5, with 8 nucleotides matching TRBD1. Per germline, CDR1 LNHDA and CDR2 SQIVND (reference sequence). The V gene end was trimmed by 3 bases and the J gene end by 4 bases; junction bases not matched to a gene: 1. The CDR3 spans 13 residues. The CDR3: CASSMTGAETQYF. Written as DNA, the CDR3 is TGTGCCAGTAGTATGACAGGGGCAGAGACCCAGTACTTC.

This clonotype has a count of ten or more. The gene calls are TRBV30 and TRBJ2-5; D is possibly TRBD1 or TRBD2 (6 bases each). CDR3 length: 12 residues. Between the trimmed V and J ends, which lost 4 bases and 5 bases, there was a span of 11 bases. Germline loops: CDR1 GTSNPN, CDR2 SVGIG (reference sequence). Written as DNA, the CDR3 is TGTGCCTGGAACGGGGGCGCGGAGACCCAGTACTTC. Translation gives CAWNGGAETQYF.

The chain recombines TRBV29-1 with TRBJ2-7; D is perhaps TRBD1 or TRBD2 (6 bases each). CDR3 size: 14 residues. Trimming shortened V by 7 bases and J by 0 bases, and 16 bases separated the two germline ends. From germline, CDR1 is SQVTM and CDR2 ANQGSEA. The CDR3 nucleotides are TGCAGCGCCCGACTAGGGACACTCTCCTACGAGCAGTACTTC. It codes for CSARLGTLSYEQYF.

Many counts were recorded for this clonotype. This rearrangement joins TRBV28 to TRBJ2-7; 7 nucleotides match TRBD1. The germline V gene has CDR1 MDHEN and CDR2 SYDVKM. V shed 5 bases, J shed 2 bases, and the junction held 12 bases outside the gene matches. This CDR3 has 16 residues. CDR3 protein: CASSPLFRGRTYEQYF. The CDR3 coding sequence is TGTGCCAGCAGTCCCTTATTCAGGGGGAGAACCTACGAGCAGTACTTC.

This clonotype was counted ten times or more. J is TRBJ2-7 and V is TRBV7-6; the match to TRBD1 covers 9 bases. CDR1 is SGHVS and CDR2 is FNYEAQ in the germline V gene. The V and J ends lost 3 bases and 2 bases, in that order; junction bases with no gene match: 5. The CDR3 runs to 15 residues. CDR3 protein: CASSFGQGYAYEQYF. CDR3 bases: TGTGCCAGCAGCTTTGGACAGGGGTATGCCTACGAGCAGTACTTC.

This clonotype was recorded many times. V usage is TRBV3-1 and J usage is TRBJ2-3; a possible D gene is TRBD1 (6 bases). This CDR3 region has 17 residues. CDR1 is LGHDT and CDR2 is YNNKEL in the germline V gene (reference sequence). V was shortened by 0 bases and J by 0 bases, with 13 bases between the two germline ends. The CDR3: CASSQEGWGPSTDTQYF. CDR3 in DNA: TGTGCCAGCAGCCAAGAGGGGTGGGGGCCTAGCACAGATACGCAGTATTTT.

This clonotype was found a few times. A read error may explain this, as a much larger clone is one base away. The chain employs TRBV7-2 and TRBJ2-1, with TRBD2 identical over 13 bases. This CDR3 has 15 residues. Trimming removed 3 bases from V and 6 bases from J; junction bases left unmatched: 2. CDR1 and CDR2 (germline): SGHTA, FQGNSA. The CDR3 loop reads CASSFTSGGANEQFF. CDR3 DNA sequence: TGTGCCAGCAGCTTTACTAGCGGGGGGGCCAATGAGCAGTTCTTC.

V is TRBV5-1 and J is TRBJ2-2, with unresolved D. Germline CDR1 is SGHRS and CDR2 is YFSETQ. V lost 6 bases and J 0 bases, leaving 9 bases between the germline ends. The CDR3 covers 14 residues. The CDR3 protein is CASKGSANTGELFF. Written as DNA, the CDR3 is TGCGCCAGCAAGGGAAGCGCGAACACCGGGGAGCTGTTTTTT.

The chain has TRBV11-3 and TRBJ2-2; D gene unclear. Germline assignment: CDR1 SGHNT and CDR2 YENEEA. Trimming removed 0 bases at V and 4 bases at J, with 12 bases between. The CDR3 is made up of 16 amino acids. CDR3 loop: CASSLEYLSGTGELFF. CDR3 bases: TGTGCCAGCAGCTTAGAGTATCTGTCGGGCACCGGGGAGCTGTTTTTT.

This clonotype came up many times. The chain is built from TRBV6-1 and TRBJ2-7; 10 positions agree with TRBD2. V was clipped by 3 bases and J by 3 bases; unmatched bases: 5. This CDR3 has 15 residues. Germline CDR1 is MNHNS and CDR2 is SASEGT. This CDR3 reads CASSDQLAGSYEQYF. The CDR3 DNA reads TGTGCCAGCAGTGACCAACTAGCGGGAAGCTACGAGCAGTACTTC.

There are many counts of this clonotype. The rearrangement joins TRBV5-1 to TRBJ2-7; 8 nucleotides align to TRBD1. V gave up 4 bases and J gave up 7 bases; unmatched junction bases: 10. This CDR3 spans 14 amino acids. Germline values: CDR1 SGHRS, CDR2 YFSETQ. The CDR3 sequence is CASSLTGTGREQYF. Written as DNA, the CDR3 is TGCGCCAGCAGCCTAACCGGGACAGGTCGGGAGCAGTACTTC.

This clonotype was observed many times. V is TRBV9 and J is TRBJ2-7, with D hard to call. The V gene's germline CDR1 is SGDLS and CDR2 YYNGEE. The CDR3 has 14 amino acids. V lost 0 bases and J 0 bases, leaving 7 bases between the germline ends. The CDR3 region has the DNA TGTGCCAGCAGCGTAGAAAGGAGCTCCTACGAGCAGTACTTC. This codes for CASSVERSSYEQYF.

Comments on this clonotype: A much larger clone differs by one base, so this may be a read error. The rearrangement uses TRBV6-1 and TRBJ1-4; TRBD1 matches 7 bases. The CDR3 extends over 15 amino acids. The germline V gene has CDR1 MNHNS and CDR2 SASEGT. The CDR3, as DNA: TGTGCCAGCAGTACATCAAAACAGGGGAGTGAAGAACTGTTTTTT. Translating gives CASSTSKQGSEELFF.

The sample holds many counts of this clonotype. The rearrangement joins TRBV30 to TRBJ1-1; D is perhaps TRBD1 (5 bases). The V gene lost 2 bases and the J gene lost 0 bases, with 10 bases spanning the gap. The V gene's germline CDR1 is GTSNPN and CDR2 SVGIG (reference sequence). This CDR3 is 14 amino acids long. The CDR3 bases are TGTGCCTGGAGTTCGGGACCAGTGAACACTGAAGCTTTCTTT. Its translation is CAWSSGPVNTEAFF.

Concerning this clonotype itself: Being one base from a much bigger clone, this may be a read error. V is TRBV19 and J is TRBJ2-1; D unclear. Germline assignment: CDR1 LNHDA and CDR2 SQIVND (reference sequence). Trimming stripped 5 bases from V and 13 bases from J, with 21 bases between. The length of the CDR3 is 14 residues. The DNA of the CDR3 is TGTGCCAGTAGTTTCGACGCGTTTTCGGAGACCCAGTTCTTC. Translating gives CASSFDAFSETQFF.

This rearrangement joins TRBV5-1 to TRBJ2-7; a weak D match, TRBD2 (5 bases). V gave up 1 base and J gave up 2 bases, with 10 bases separating them. Germline CDR1 and CDR2: SGHRS and YFSETQ. CDR3 length: 14 amino acids. For the CDR3, the DNA is TGCGCCAGCAGCTTGATGAGCGGACCCTACGAGCAGTACTTC. Residues: CASSLMSGPYEQYF.

This clonotype has a count of ten or more. The chain recombines TRBV7-2 with TRBJ2-5, with 10 bases aligning to TRBD2. This CDR3 is 16 amino acids long. From germline, CDR1 is SGHTA and CDR2 FQGNSA. V trimming: 3 bases; J trimming: 5 bases; junction bases outside the gene matches: 9. CDR3 region: CASSLTRSGGAETQYF. The CDR3 coding sequence is TGTGCCAGCAGCTTGACTAGAAGCGGGGGGGCTGAGACCCAGTACTTC. The full variable domain, completed using reference TRBV7-2 and TRBJ2-5, is GAGVSQSPSNKVTEKGKDVELRCDPISGHTALYWYRQSLGQGLEFLIYFQGNSAPDKSGLPSDRFSAERTGGSVSTLTIQRTQQEDSAVYLCASSLTRSGGAETQYFGPGTRLLVL.

For this clonotype: A much larger clone is a single base away; this may be a read error. The rearrangement joins TRBV6-5 to TRBJ2-1; 9 bases match TRBD2. TRBJ2-7 explains the end of the DNA better; the J call may be wrong. This CDR3 is built from 16 residues. CDR1 is MNHEY, CDR2 SVGAGI, per germline. This chain's CDR3 is CASSYQVAGEYNEQYF. DNA for the CDR3: TGTGCCAGCAGTTACCAAGTAGCGGGGGAATACAATGAGCAGTACTTC.

The gene calls are TRBV30 and TRBJ2-7; D may be TRBD1 or TRBD2 (5 bases each). Deletions cut 3 bases from V and 5 bases from J, with 14 bases between. Germline V gives CDR1 GTSNPN, CDR2 SVGIG (reference sequence). The CDR3 is 13 residues long. CDR3 amino acids: CAWRGDGAHEQYF. The CDR3 DNA sequence: TGTGCCTGGAGGGGGGACGGCGCGCACGAGCAGTACTTC.

This clonotype has only a few counts. A much larger clone lies a single base off, so this may be a read error. The chain links TRBV30 to TRBJ1-5, with D perhaps TRBD1 (6 bases). This CDR3 contains 14 residues. V was trimmed by 0 bases and J by 7 bases, leaving 13 bases between them. The germline V gene encodes CDR1 GTSNPN and CDR2 SVGIG (reference sequence). The CDR3 nucleotides are TGTGCCTGGAGTGTAACCGGGGGCAGACAGCCCCAGCATTTT. Amino acid sequence: CAWSVTGGRQPQHF.